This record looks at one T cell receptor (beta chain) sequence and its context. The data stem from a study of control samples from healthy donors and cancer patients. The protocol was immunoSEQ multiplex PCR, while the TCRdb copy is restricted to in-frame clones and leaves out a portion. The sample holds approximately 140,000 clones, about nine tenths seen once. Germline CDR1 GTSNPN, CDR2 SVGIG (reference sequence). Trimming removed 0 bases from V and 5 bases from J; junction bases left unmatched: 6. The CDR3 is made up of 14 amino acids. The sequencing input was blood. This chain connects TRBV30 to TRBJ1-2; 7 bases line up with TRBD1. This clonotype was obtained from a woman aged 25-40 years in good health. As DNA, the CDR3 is TGTGCCTGGAGTGTGGGACAGTCCTTTTATGGCTACACCTTC. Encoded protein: CAWSVGQSFYGYTF.